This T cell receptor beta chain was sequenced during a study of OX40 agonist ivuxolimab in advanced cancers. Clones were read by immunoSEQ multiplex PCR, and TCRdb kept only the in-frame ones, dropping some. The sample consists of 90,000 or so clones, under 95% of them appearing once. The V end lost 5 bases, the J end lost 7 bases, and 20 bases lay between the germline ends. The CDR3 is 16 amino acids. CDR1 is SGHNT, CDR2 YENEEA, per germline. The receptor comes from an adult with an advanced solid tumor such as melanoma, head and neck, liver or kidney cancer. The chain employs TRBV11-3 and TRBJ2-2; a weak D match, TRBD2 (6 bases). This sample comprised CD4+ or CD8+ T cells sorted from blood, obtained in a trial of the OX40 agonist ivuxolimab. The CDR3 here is CASSPFGGTQLGELFF. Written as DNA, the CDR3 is TGTGCCAGCAGCCCTTTCGGCGGGACCCAGCTCGGGGAGCTGTTTTTT.